These 19 T cell receptor beta chains were all obtained from the same sample, sequenced in a study of T cells after yellow fever vaccination (dated by TCRdb to between 2018 and 2021). Library construction relied on 5' RACE. The sequencing machine was an Illumina NovaSeq 6000. Starting from the raw public reads, TCRdb applied fastp trimming at Q25, assembled clones with MiXCR and retained in-frame beta chains. Merged by CDR3 protein, the rows form single entries marked with the most common genes and DNA. The sample records some 120,000 distinct CDR3 sequences, roughly 15% of which are singletons. The ten largest account for roughly two fifths of the sample. What the treatment or condition label conveys for this sample: live attenuated yellow fever vaccine strain. The sample here was CD8+ T cells sorted from PBMCs, taken 5 days after the yellow fever booster vaccination. These receptors all come from a man in his late teens or twenties who received the YFV17D yellow fever vaccine.

This clonotype was counted only a few times. This sequence joins TRBV6-1 and TRBJ1-3; weak D call: TRBD1 (5 bases). Per germline, CDR1 MNHNS and CDR2 SASEGT. CDR3 size: 15 residues. Trimming left V 6 bases short and J 0 bases short, with 12 bases between. DNA of the CDR3: TGTGCCAGCAGAGAAACAGGAAGCTCTGGAAACACCATATATTTT. Encoded protein: CASRETGSSGNTIYF.

This clonotype was seen many times. The chain recombines TRBV6-1 with TRBJ2-2, with a possible D match to TRBD2 (5 bases). Looked up from germline, CDR1 is MNHNS and CDR2 is SASEGT. This CDR3 spans 15 amino acids. Trimming took off 1 base at V and 0 bases at J, with 6 bases between the two ends. The CDR3 here is CASSEELANTGELFF. CDR3 sequence (DNA): TGTGCCAGCAGTGAAGAACTAGCGAACACCGGGGAGCTGTTTTTT.

This clonotype was observed a handful of times. The rearrangement uses TRBV6-1 and TRBJ2-6; 8 bases agree with TRBD1. The CDR3 is made up of 18 amino acids. Germline trimming cut 5 bases from V and 3 bases from J; bases unmatched to any gene: 12. In germline, CDR1 is MNHNS, CDR2 SASEGT. Here the CDR3 DNA reads TGTGCCAGCAGTAAAAGGCAGGGGGCCGTTCGTGGGGCCAACGTCCTGACTTTC. The encoded protein is CASSKRQGAVRGANVLTF.

This chain connects TRBV4-1 to TRBJ1-6; TRBD1 matches at 10 bases. Germline values: CDR1 MGHRA, CDR2 YSYEKL. This CDR3 is built from 16 residues. V dropped 3 bases and J dropped 7; count of bases not matched to a gene: 6. The CDR3 region is CASSHPGTGDNSPLHF. For the CDR3, the DNA is TGCGCCAGCAGCCACCCCGGGACAGGGGACAATTCACCCCTCCACTTT.

In this sample, this clonotype turned up a few times. The chain combines TRBV6-2 or TRBV6-3 with TRBJ2-7, with D unresolved. There are 14 residues in the CDR3. Germline assignment: CDR1 MNHEY and CDR2 SVGEGT. V gave up 0 bases and J gave up 1 base, with 7 bases separating them. CDR3 coding DNA: TGTGCCAGCAGTTACTCGGACGGTTCCTACGAGCAGTACTTC. Translation gives CASSYSDGSYEQYF.

This clonotype was found a few times. The chain carries TRBV6-4 and TRBJ2-5; D not certain. Per germline, CDR1 MRHNA and CDR2 SNTAGT. The CDR3 is made up of 11 amino acids. Trimming left V 4 bases short and J 5 bases short, with 5 bases between. CDR3 bases: TGTGCCAGCAGTGCGAGCGAGACCCAGTACTTC. Its translation is CASSASETQYF.

This clonotype was seen more than once but under ten times. The V gene is TRBV12-3 or TRBV12-4, the J gene TRBJ2-3; D uncertain. The V end was cut by 3 bases, the J end by 4 bases, with 11 bases between. The CDR3 runs 14 residues. The CDR3 reads CASSFSLVADTQYF. In DNA form, the CDR3 reads TGTGCCAGCAGTTTCTCTTTGGTCGCAGATACGCAGTATTTT.

This clonotype has at least ten counts. The gene calls are TRBV12-3 or TRBV12-4 and TRBJ2-5; D is possibly TRBD1 (6 bases). The CDR3 covers 11 residues. The V gene lost 6 bases and the J gene lost 4 bases, with 6 bases spanning the gap. CDR3 nucleotides: TGTGCCAGCAGGACAGGAGAGACCCAGTACTTC. Translation gives CASRTGETQYF.

The chain is built from TRBV4-2 and TRBJ1-3; tentatively, D is TRBD1 (6 bases). CDR1 and CDR2 from the germline V gene are LGHNA and YNFKEQ. The CDR3 spans 18 residues. V was shortened by 3 bases and J by 2 bases, with 20 bases between the two germline ends. The CDR3 protein is CASSHPEGVGEAGNTIYF. Here the CDR3 DNA reads TGTGCCAGCAGCCACCCGGAGGGGGTTGGGGAGGCTGGAAACACCATATATTTT.

This clonotype was seen at least ten times. The genes are TRBV10-3 and TRBJ1-2; TRBD1 matches 7 bases. This CDR3 has 16 residues. V shed 3 bases and J 2 bases; nucleotides not matched to a gene: 9. Germline lookup yields CDR1 ENHRY and CDR2 SYGVKD. The CDR3 DNA reads TGTGCCATCAGTGATGCCGGACAGGTTTCGAACTATGGCTACACCTTC. Its protein is CAISDAGQVSNYGYTF.

The rearrangement joins TRBV27 to TRBJ2-2, with 7 bases identical to TRBD1. This CDR3 region has 15 residues. Germline CDR1 and CDR2: MNHEY and SMNVEV (reference sequence). Unmatched junction bases numbered 4, after V lost 5 bases and J lost 1 base. CDR3 coding DNA: TGTGCCAGCAGTGGATGGGACAGGAACACCGGGGAGCTGTTTTTT. Its translation is CASSGWDRNTGELFF.

The chain is built from TRBV12-2 and TRBJ2-6. TRBV12-2 is annotated as a pseudogene. The CDR3 runs 19 residues. CDR3 region: CASRLDKRDPYSGANVLTF. The CDR3 DNA reads TGTGCAAGTCGCTTAGACAAACGGGACCCATACTCTGGGGCCAACGTCCTGACTTTC.

This clonotype was seen more than once but under ten times. The chain employs TRBV4-1 and TRBJ2-7; TRBD2 is a possible D gene (5 bases). Germline values: CDR1 MGHRA, CDR2 YSYEKL. The V end lost 0 bases, the J end lost 4 bases, and 7 bases lay between the germline ends. CDR3 length equals 13 residues. CDR3 sequence reads: CASSQELEYEQYF. The DNA of the CDR3 is TGCGCCAGCAGCCAAGAACTAGAATACGAGCAGTACTTC.

The chain has TRBV12-3 or TRBV12-4 and TRBJ2-5, with TRBD2 matching over 7 bases. CDR3 size: 14 residues. Germline trimming cut 6 bases from V and 0 bases from J; bases unmatched to any gene: 4. The CDR3: CASRAGGYQETQYF. The CDR3 nucleotides are TGTGCCAGCAGAGCCGGGGGGTACCAAGAGACCCAGTACTTC.

A few counts support this clonotype. This chain links TRBV11-2 with TRBJ2-5, with TRBD1 matching 9 bases. This CDR3 has 13 residues. The junction had 7 bases not matched to a gene; V was cut back by 9 bases and J by 5 bases. CDR1 is SGHAT and CDR2 is FQNNGV in the germline V gene. The CDR3: CASGQGPGETQYF. Here the CDR3 DNA reads TGTGCCAGTGGACAGGGGCCGGGTGAGACCCAGTACTTC.

The chain has TRBV4-3 and TRBJ1-2; D remains ambiguous. This CDR3 is built from 14 residues. V lost 4 bases and J lost 0, with 9 bases in between. Germline-derived CDR1 and CDR2 are LGHNA and YSLEER. CDR3 in DNA: TGCGCCAGCAGCCCGGGGTCCACTAACTATGGCTACACCTTC. This encodes CASSPGSTNYGYTF.

V gene TRBV10-1 combines with J gene TRBJ2-1, with a possible D match to TRBD2 (6 bases). Germline V CDR1 and CDR2: WNHNN, SYGVQD (reference sequence). V was clipped by 3 bases and J by 0 bases, with 9 bases between them. This CDR3 is 15 amino acids long. CDR3 coding DNA: TGCGCCAGCAGTGACGGGGGAAGCTCCTACAATGAGCAGTTCTTC. It specifies CASSDGGSSYNEQFF.

This clonotype was counted many times. This rearrangement joins TRBV9 to TRBJ2-1, with 8 bases that match TRBD2. Per germline, CDR1 SGDLS and CDR2 YYNGEE. J was trimmed by 4 bases and V by 3 bases; bases with no gene match: 6. CDR3 length: 15 residues. The CDR3 loop is CASSARGDGYNEQFF. Written as DNA, the CDR3 is TGTGCCAGCAGCGCGCGGGGGGACGGATACAATGAGCAGTTCTTC. Combining the CDR3 with reference TRBV9 and TRBJ2-1 gives the whole variable domain DSGVTQTPKHLITATGQRVTLRCSPRSGDLSVYWYQQSLDQGLQFLIQYYNGEERAKGNILERFSAQQFPDLHSELNLSSLELGDSALYFCASSARGDGYNEQFFGPGTRLTVL.

V usage is TRBV4-3 and J usage is TRBJ1-1; 8 bases line up with TRBD1. Germline lookup yields CDR1 LGHNA and CDR2 YSLEER. The CDR3 covers 18 residues. V shed 4 bases, J shed 0 bases, and the junction held 13 bases outside the gene matches. CDR3 in amino acids: CASSPALDRVRMNTEAFF. In DNA form, the CDR3 reads TGCGCCAGCAGCCCGGCCTTGGACAGGGTGAGGATGAACACTGAAGCTTTCTTT.